This T cell receptor (beta chain) is from a study of radiotherapy plus CTLA-4 blockade in lung cancer. Whole-study context: Patients showed objective responses in roughly 19% of cases and disease control in under 40%.

Broader study findings: Clones of tumor-derived TCRs expanded in blood after radiotherapy plus ipilimumab.

CDR1 is SGHDN, CDR2 FVKESK, per germline. V gave up 1 base and J gave up 7 bases, with 17 bases separating them. This CDR3 contains 15 residues. For this clone: The antigen is not known.

Each patient with chemo-refractory metastatic non-small-cell lung cancer was treated with focal radiation plus CTLA-4 blockade using ipilimumab. Produced via immunoSEQ multiplex PCR; TCRdb's table is partial and in-frame only. The data hold about 48,000 clones, with approximately 86% observed a single time. J is TRBJ2-7 and V is TRBV14, with D tentatively TRBD2 (6 bases). Sequencing used peripheral blood, obtained from a patient treated with radiotherapy plus ipilimumab. The TCR was taken from a human donor with non-small cell lung cancer that progressed on radiotherapy plus ipilimumab. Some clones in this sample may be carry-over from other donors' samples. The chain's CDR3 is CASSQGLADLSEQYF. The CDR3 DNA follows: TGTGCCAGCAGCCAAGGTTTAGCGGATCTCTCAGAGCAGTACTTC.